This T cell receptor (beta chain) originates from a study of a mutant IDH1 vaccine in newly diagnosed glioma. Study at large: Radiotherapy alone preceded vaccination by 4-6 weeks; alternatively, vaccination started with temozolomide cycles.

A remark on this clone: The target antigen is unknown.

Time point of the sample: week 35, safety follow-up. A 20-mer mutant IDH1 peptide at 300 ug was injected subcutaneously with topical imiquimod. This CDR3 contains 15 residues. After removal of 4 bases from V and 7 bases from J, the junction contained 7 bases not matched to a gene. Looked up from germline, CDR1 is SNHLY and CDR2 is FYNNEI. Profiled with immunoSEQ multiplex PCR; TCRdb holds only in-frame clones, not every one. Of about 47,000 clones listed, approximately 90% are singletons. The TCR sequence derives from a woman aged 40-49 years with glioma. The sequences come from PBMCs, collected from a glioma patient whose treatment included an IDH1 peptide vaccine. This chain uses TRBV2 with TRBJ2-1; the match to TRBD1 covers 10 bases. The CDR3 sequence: CASSGQGALYNEQFF. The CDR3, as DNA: TGTGCCAGCAGTGGACAGGGGGCGTTATATAATGAGCAGTTCTTC.